The clone carrying this T cell receptor beta chain was counted between two and nine times. The record originates from a study of blood T cell repertoires in COVID-19. Clones were read by immunoSEQ multiplex PCR, and TCRdb kept only the in-frame ones, dropping some. This table holds around 300,000 clones, approximately 90% found once. The trim removed 5 bases at V and 2 bases at J, leaving 2 bases unmatched. The CDR3 runs 13 residues. CDR1 and CDR2 (germline): SGHVS, FQNEAQ. The sample was peripheral blood. The clonotype originates from a woman between 45 and 60 years old with COVID-19, enrolled during active disease. The J gene is TRBJ2-5, the V gene TRBV7-8, with TRBD2 matching 7 bases. The CDR3 loop is CASSSGNQETQYF. The CDR3 nucleotides read TGTGCCAGCAGCAGCGGGAATCAAGAGACCCAGTACTTC.